This T cell receptor beta chain was obtained from a study of T cells in Graves' hyperthyroidism and ophthalmopathy (dated by TCRdb to about 2019). Describing the broader study: To identify distinguishing TCR V-J signatures, a discovery cohort of around 100 patients was used, comprising 40 to 45 with Graves' ophthalmopathy and some 57 with stable Graves' hyperthyroidism. For training and testing, the 100 or so patients in the discovery cohort were randomly divided in a 7:3 ratio. An independent validation cohort of under 20 hyperthyroidism patients and roughly 16 patients who later progressed to ophthalmopathy tested prospective prediction of ophthalmopathy. After sampling, hyperthyroidism patients received methimazole starting at 30 mg daily, and ophthalmopathy patients received high-dose intravenous methylprednisolone. In addition, the study compared T-cell repertoires in thyroid tissue and in blood from roughly 6 Graves' hyperthyroidism patients. According to the paper, TCR Vbeta CDR3 sequencing was carried out on 135 peripheral blood samples, which came from fewer than 50 ophthalmopathy, approximately 78 hyperthyroidism and roughly 17 progressor patients. Study-level results and caveats: Ophthalmopathy was separated from stable hyperthyroidism by a 13 V-J signature model, with 85% to 90% sensitivity and roughly 81% specificity obtained in cross-validation and 80%/75% obtained in testing. In validation, the model predicted progression to ophthalmopathy a median of about 6.5 months before onset, with approximately 70% sensitivity and just under 75% specificity. No statistical method was used to fix the sample size in advance, and group allocation was not hidden from the investigators. Most expanded thyroid clonotypes (frequency above 0.001) were also detected in blood, a finding suggesting that blood repertoires may reflect thyroid immune responses.

Stable Graves' hyperthyroidism was defined as no progression to ophthalmopathy during 18 months of follow-up. The hyperthyroidism patients were between 18 and 65 years old and newly diagnosed, with a disease duration of less than 2 months. Any patient with an uncontrolled infection, another autoimmune disease, pregnancy or lactation was excluded. Diagnoses were established on the basis of clinical symptoms, serum thyroxine and TRAb, thyroid ultrasound, and orbital computed tomography. Total RNA was extracted using Trizol reagent, and RNA quality was assessed on an Agilent 2100 Bioanalyzer. To note about this clonotype: The specificity of this receptor is unknown. Base qualities are not provided; no much larger clone lies one nucleotide away.

Amplification of TCR beta CDR3 regions was carried out from RNA transcripts. A first-round RT-PCR of the TCR CDR3 used the HTBI primer set with the Qiagen OneStep RT-PCR kit. A second multiplex PCR round built the libraries, followed by size selection and purification. The libraries were sequenced on an Illumina HiSeq2000 using paired-end 100 bp reads. In the source study's methods: SOAPnuke was used to process the raw data, with reads discarded if the reads contained adapters or uncalled bases, had a mean Phred below 15, or lacked an exact constant-primer or identifier match. COPE v1.2.5 was used to merge high-quality paired reads, and clonotypes were defined as unique nucleotide sequences. MiTCR v1.1 was used to align clonotypes to the IMGT TRBV, TRBD and TRBJ reference segments. The analysis was restricted to V-J combinations with a frequency above 0.0001, which together covered just over 98% of the repertoires. The TCS score was defined as F50 (clonal expansion) divided by E x V (chaos), with BLOSUM62-based TCRdist calculated between CDR3 peptides within each V-J. Welch's t-statistics and random forest reduced roughly 530 V-J features to some 14, which were used in a naive Bayes classifier (R e1071). In TCRdb, the public reads were trimmed at Q25 with fastp and aligned with MiXCR, with productive beta chains retained. Duplicate CDR3 protein sequences are folded into a single record with the most common DNA and genes. None of the V and J calls come from the authors' own analysis; TCRdb made them. The sample data list roughly 580,000 distinct CDR3 sequences, and under 60% of these were observed just once. Just under 8.5% of the sample rests with the top ten.

This clonotype was obtained from a woman younger than 35 with Graves' hyperthyroidism. Donor details come from another sample of the same person, matched by shared clones. The sample consisted of peripheral blood or thyroid tissue (not recorded which).

The DNA sequence follows: TGTGCCAGCAGCCCAGCGGGAGTTTACGAGCAGTACTTC. This codes for CASSPAGVYEQYF. The rearrangement joined TRBV7-8 to TRBJ2-7; TRBD2 fits 8 bases in the junction. CDR3 length: 13 amino acids, cysteine to phenylalanine. Just CDR3 DNA is preserved here, 39 bases in frame from base 1. The germline V and J ends show losses of 5 bases and 4 bases respectively, and no gene match explains 4 bases of the junction. CDR1 is given as SGHVS and CDR2 as FQNEAQ, both from the germline V gene.